The clone carrying this TCR beta chain was recorded at least ten times. Its antigen is unknown. The investigators amplified TCR beta CDR3 regions from RNA transcripts. HTBI primers were the set used in a first-round RT-PCR of the TCR CDR3. TCRdb re-derived calls from the multiplex PCR reads in MiXCR, one entry per CDR3 protein. The sample consists of under 400,000 distinct CDR3 sequences, roughly 14% of them appearing once. From germline, CDR1 is MDHEN and CDR2 SYDVKM. V lost 7 bases and J lost 7, with 11 bases in between. The CDR3 has 11 amino acids. The entry originates in a study of T cells in Graves' hyperthyroidism and ophthalmopathy. Whole-study findings and limits: Median prediction lead before ophthalmopathy onset was 6.5 months with the model. Blood samples included most of the expanded thyroid clonotypes exceeding 0.001.

Hyperthyroidism in the patients, aged 18 to 65, was newly diagnosed and under 2 months in duration. Preceding any ophthalmopathy symptoms, the blood sample dates from first hyperthyroidism diagnosis. The chain employs TRBV28 and TRBJ2-7; D is unresolved. This TCR was recovered from a young woman with Graves' hyperthyroidism that later progressed to Graves' ophthalmopathy. Sample: blood. The CDR3 here is CASMARREQYF. The CDR3 region has the DNA TGTGCCAGCATGGCGAGAAGGGAGCAGTACTTC.